This T cell receptor (beta chain) was retrieved from a study of blood T cell repertoires in COVID-19. Looking at the study overall: Collection of acute and convalescent COVID-19 samples took place in the United States, Italy and Spain. In each case, the material was cDNA or gDNA derived from T cells, B-cell-depleted T cells, or PBMCs.

This CDR3 comprises 15 residues. Between the trimmed V and J ends, which lost 5 bases and 3 bases, there was a span of 16 bases. Germline CDR1 reads SGHVS; CDR2 reads FQNEAQ. Under the authors' procedure: Amplification of reference gene primers was used by the study to estimate nucleated cell counts. Sequencing was performed with immunoSEQ multiplex PCR; in TCRdb, only in-frame clones are kept and a portion is missing. From that table come the V and J calls and clone size; the DNA was used to work out D and trimming. The sample has over 100,000 clones, approximately 84% seen once. The chain carries TRBV7-8 and TRBJ1-1; TRBD1 is a possible D gene (6 bases). The clonotype was recovered from a woman aged 45-65 years with acute or convalescent COVID-19. The sequencing sample was made of peripheral blood. The CDR3 region is CASSRDRSWDTEAFF. The DNA for the CDR3 is TGTGCCAGCAGCCGTGACAGGAGCTGGGACACTGAAGCTTTCTTT.